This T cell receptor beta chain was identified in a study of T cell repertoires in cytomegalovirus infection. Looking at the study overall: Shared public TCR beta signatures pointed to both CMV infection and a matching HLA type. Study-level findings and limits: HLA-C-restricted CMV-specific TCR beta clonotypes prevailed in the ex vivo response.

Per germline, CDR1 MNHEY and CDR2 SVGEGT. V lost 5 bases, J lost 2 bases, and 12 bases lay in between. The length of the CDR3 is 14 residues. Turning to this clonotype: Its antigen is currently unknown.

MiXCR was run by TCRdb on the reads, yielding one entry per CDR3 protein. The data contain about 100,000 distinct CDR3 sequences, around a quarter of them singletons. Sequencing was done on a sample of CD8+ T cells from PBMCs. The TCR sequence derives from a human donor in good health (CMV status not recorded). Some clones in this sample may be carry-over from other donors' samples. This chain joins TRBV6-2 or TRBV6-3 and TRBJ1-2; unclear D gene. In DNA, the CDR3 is TGTGCCAGCAGTGTCCGTGGAGTGAACTATGGCTACACCTTC. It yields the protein CASSVRGVNYGYTF.